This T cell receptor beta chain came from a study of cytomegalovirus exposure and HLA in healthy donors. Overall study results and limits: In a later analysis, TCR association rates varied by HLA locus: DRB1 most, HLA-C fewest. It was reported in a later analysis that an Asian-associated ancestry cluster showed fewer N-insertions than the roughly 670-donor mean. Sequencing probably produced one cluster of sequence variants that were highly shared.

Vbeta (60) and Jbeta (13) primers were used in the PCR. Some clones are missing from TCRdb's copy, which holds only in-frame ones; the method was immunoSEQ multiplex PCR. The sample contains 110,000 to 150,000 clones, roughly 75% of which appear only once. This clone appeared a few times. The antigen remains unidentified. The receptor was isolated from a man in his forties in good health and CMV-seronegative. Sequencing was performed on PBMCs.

The CDR3 sequence: CASSPDRGLVYGYTF. In DNA, the CDR3 is TGTGCCAGCAGTCCAGACAGGGGTTTGGTCTATGGCTACACCTTC. The chain recombines TRBV28 with TRBJ1-2, with 8 bases identical to TRBD1. The CDR3 is 15 amino acids. V gave up 5 bases and J gave up 4 bases; unmatched junction bases: 9. The germline V gene encodes CDR1 MDHEN and CDR2 SYDVKM.